The rows below give T cell receptor beta chains drawn from one sample of a study of beta chain features in type 1 diabetes. Assay used: immunoSEQ multiplex PCR; TCRdb lists only in-frame clones, some missing. The table includes approximately 330,000 clones, about 11% detected once. Sequencing was performed on naive CD4+ T cells from blood. The receptor source for this set is a woman aged 30 to 39 in good health. Both conserved end residues are part of each CDR3. The order of the fields is clone size, V gene, J gene, D gene, CDR3 DNA, CDR3 protein. The D gene is left open where the match is weak. Clone sizes are given selectively: once, few, many, or a class where the clone is expanded.

>.|TRBV27|TRBJ1-2|TRBD1
TGTGCCAGCAGTACGACAGGGTATGGCTACACCTTC
CASSTTGYGYTF
>few|TRBV14|TRBJ2-1|TRBD2
TGTGCCAGCAGCCAAGTGGCGGGAGGGTACAATGAGCAGTTCTTC
CASSQVAGGYNEQFF
>few|TRBV4-1|TRBJ2-7|TRBD2
TGCGCCAGCAGCCGAAGACTAGCGGGAGAAGTGTACGAGCAGTACTTC
CASSRRLAGEVYEQYF
>.|TRBV2|TRBJ2-1|TRBD2
TGTGCCAGCAGTCAACTAGCGGGAGCGGATGAGCAGTTCTTC
CASSQLAGADEQFF
>few|TRBV9|TRBJ2-3|.
TGTGCCAGCAGCGCAAGGACAGATAGCACAGATACGCAGTATTTT
CASSARTDSTDTQYF
>few|TRBV18|TRBJ1-5|.
TGTGCCAGCTCAGATATGCGAGATCAGCCCCAGCATTTT
CASSDMRDQPQHF
>few|TRBV11-2|TRBJ1-1|.
TGTGCCAGCAGCTTATATGAGGTCACTGAAGCTTTCTTT
CASSLYEVTEAFF
>few|TRBV5-1|TRBJ2-1|TRBD2
TGCGCCAGCAGCTTGGTCTCTAGCGGGAGGGCCTCCTACAATGAGCAGTTCTTC
CASSLVSSGRASYNEQFF
>few|TRBV19|TRBJ2-6|.
TGTGCCAGTAGTATAGGTGCGGCGGCTTTCTCTGGGGCCAACGTCCTGACTTTC
CASSIGAAAFSGANVLTF
>few|TRBV4-3|TRBJ1-5|.
TGCGCCAGCAGCCAAGTTCGGGGGAGCCAGCCCCAGCATTTT
CASSQVRGSQPQHF
>many|TRBV14|TRBJ2-1|.
TGTGCCAGCAGCCCCAGGGTAATGGGCGAGCAGTTCTTC
CASSPRVMGEQFF
>.|TRBV28|TRBJ1-4|.
TGTGCCAGCCACGGGAGGCGCGGTGAAAAACTGTTTTTT
CASHGRRGEKLFF
>few|TRBV25-1|TRBJ2-7|.
TGTGCCAGCACCGGAGTGCTGGGGGCTAGCTACGAGCAGTACTTC
CASTGVLGASYEQYF
>few|TRBV30|TRBJ1-4|.
TGTGCCTGGAACAGGGATCCTAATGAAAAACTGTTTTTT
CAWNRDPNEKLFF
>.|TRBV5-1|TRBJ2-3|TRBD2
TGCGCCAGCAGCTTAGCGGGAAGCACAGATACGCAGTATTTT
CASSLAGSTDTQYF
>few|TRBV30|TRBJ1-3|.
TGTGCCTGGAACGGGATCCCCTCTGGAAACACCATATATTTT
CAWNGIPSGNTIYF
>.|TRBV11-2|TRBJ2-5|.
TGTGCCAGCAGCTGGATAGGAGCACAAGAGACCCAGTACTTC
CASSWIGAQETQYF
>few|TRBV11-2|TRBJ2-5|TRBD2
TGTGCCAGCAGCTTAGCGGGAGGGGAAGAGACCCAGTACTTC
CASSLAGGEETQYF
>.|TRBV9|TRBJ2-3|TRBD2
TGTGCCAGCAGCGCAACCACGGGACTAGCGGGAGGGCCTACGCAGTATTTT
CASSATTGLAGGPTQYF
>few|TRBV4-3|TRBJ2-3|TRBD2
TGCGCCAGCAGCCAAGATAGGCTAGCGGGAGCCGATACGCAGTATTTT
CASSQDRLAGADTQYF
>.|TRBV7-3|TRBJ2-2|TRBD2
TGTGCCAGCAGCTTACGGACTAGCGGGAACACCGGGGAGCTGTTTTTT
CASSLRTSGNTGELFF
>.|TRBV5-4|TRBJ2-7|TRBD1
TGTGCCAGCAGCGCCGGGACAGGGGCCTACGAGCAGTACTTC
CASSAGTGAYEQYF
>few|TRBV18|TRBJ1-2|.
TGTGCCAGCTCAAGCGGAGCTAACTATGGCTACACCTTC
CASSSGANYGYTF
>.|TRBV12-2|TRBJ1-2|.
TGTGCAAGTCGGCTTCGCCCAGGGTGCTATGGCTACACCTTC
CASRLRPGCYGYTF
>.|TRBV6-6|TRBJ2-1|TRBD2
TGTGCCAGCACCGGACTAGCGGCAGTCAATGAGCAGTTCTTC
CASTGLAAVNEQFF
>.|TRBV6-6|TRBJ1-2|.
TGTGCCAGCAGTTACGAGGGAGGATATGGCTACACCTTC
CASSYEGGYGYTF
>.|TRBV30|TRBJ1-3|.
TGTGCCTACAGAAAGGGGGTCCGTGGAAACACCATATATTTT
CAYRKGVRGNTIYF
>few|TRBV28|TRBJ2-2|TRBD2
TGTGCCAGCAGTTTTACTAGCGGGAATATCGGGGAGCTGTTTTTT
CASSFTSGNIGELFF
>.|TRBV9|TRBJ1-1|.
TGTGCCAGCAGCGTACGAGGAGGGTCAGGGAATGAAGCTTTCTTT
CASSVRGGSGNEAFF
>.|TRBV30|TRBJ1-2|.
TGTGCCTGGAGTGTAAAAGACCCCAGGACTAACTATGGCTACACCTTC
CAWSVKDPRTNYGYTF
>few|TRBV19|TRBJ2-1|.
TGTGCCAGTAGTACTCCTTCCTCCTACAATGAGCAGTTCTTC
CASSTPSSYNEQFF
>few|TRBV18|TRBJ1-1|.
TGTGCCAGCTCACCACCGAGTATGAACACTGAAGCTTTCTTT
CASSPPSMNTEAFF
>few|TRBV5-1|TRBJ2-1|TRBD2
TGCGCCAGCAGCCTACGGACTAGCGGGGTTTCCTACAATGAGCAGTTCTTC
CASSLRTSGVSYNEQFF
>few|TRBV29-1|TRBJ2-1|TRBD1
TGCAGCGGGAGAAGGAGGCGGACAGGTGGCTACAATGAGCAGTTCTTC
CSGRRRRTGGYNEQFF
>.|TRBV7-7|TRBJ2-1|.
TGTGCTAGCAGCTCTGGGACACTGTCCTACAATGAGCAGTTCTTC
CASSSGTLSYNEQFF
>.|TRBV11-1|TRBJ2-3|.
TGTGCCAGCAGCTTAGGGGCAGGGGTTGGAGATACGCAGTATTTT
CASSLGAGVGDTQYF
>few|TRBV29-1|TRBJ2-1|TRBD2
TGCAGCGTTCGACTAGCGCCTAGCTCCTACAATGAGCAGTTCTTC
CSVRLAPSSYNEQFF
>.|TRBV7-2|TRBJ2-5|.
TGTGCCAGCAGCTTAGCAGGTCTCCTTGGAGGAGAGACCCAGTACTTC
CASSLAGLLGGETQYF
>few|TRBV25-1|TRBJ1-1|.
TGTGCCAGCAGTGCGAGGATTGGCAGAACTAACACTGAAGCTTTCTTT
CASSARIGRTNTEAFF
>.|TRBV11-2|TRBJ2-1|TRBD2
TGTGCCAGCAGCTTCGGCGGGGGGCTCTACAATGAGCAGTTCTTC
CASSFGGGLYNEQFF
>few|TRBV7-2|TRBJ2-3|TRBD2
TGTGCCAGCAGCTTAGGGCTAGCGGGGGAAGATACGCAGTATTTT
CASSLGLAGEDTQYF
>.|TRBV18|TRBJ2-3|.
TGTGCCAGCTCACCTGTAACCACTAGCACAGATACGCAGTATTTT
CASSPVTTSTDTQYF
>.|TRBV19|TRBJ2-2|.
TGTGCCAGTAGTATAGAAGGGGGTCGGGTGGCCACCGGGGAGCTGTTTTTT
CASSIEGGRVATGELFF
>.|TRBV5-4|TRBJ1-2|.
TGTGCCAGCAGCTTGGGGGCAGGGAAACTCGGCTATGGCTACACCTTC
CASSLGAGKLGYGYTF